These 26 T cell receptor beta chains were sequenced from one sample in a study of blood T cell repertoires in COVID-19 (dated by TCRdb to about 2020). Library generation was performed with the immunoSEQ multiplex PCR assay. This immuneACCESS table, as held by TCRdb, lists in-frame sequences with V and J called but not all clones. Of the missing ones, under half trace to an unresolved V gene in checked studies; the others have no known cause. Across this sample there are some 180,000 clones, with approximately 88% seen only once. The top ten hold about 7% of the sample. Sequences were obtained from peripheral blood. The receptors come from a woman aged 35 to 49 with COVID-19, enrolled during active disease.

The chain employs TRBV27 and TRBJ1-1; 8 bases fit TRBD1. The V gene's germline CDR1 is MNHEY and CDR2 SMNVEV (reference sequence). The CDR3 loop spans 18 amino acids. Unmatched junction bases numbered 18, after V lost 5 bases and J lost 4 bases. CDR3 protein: CASSPRGAGGVSATEAFF. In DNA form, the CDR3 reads TGTGCCAGCAGTCCCAGGGGGGCAGGGGGCGTCTCGGCCACTGAAGCTTTCTTT.

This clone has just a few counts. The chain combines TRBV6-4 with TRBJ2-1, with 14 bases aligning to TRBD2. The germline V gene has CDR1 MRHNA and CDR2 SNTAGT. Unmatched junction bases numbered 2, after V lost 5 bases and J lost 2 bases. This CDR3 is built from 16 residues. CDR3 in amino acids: CASSLGLAGAYNEQFF. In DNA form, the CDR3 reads TGTGCCAGCAGTTTGGGACTAGCGGGAGCCTACAATGAGCAGTTCTTC.

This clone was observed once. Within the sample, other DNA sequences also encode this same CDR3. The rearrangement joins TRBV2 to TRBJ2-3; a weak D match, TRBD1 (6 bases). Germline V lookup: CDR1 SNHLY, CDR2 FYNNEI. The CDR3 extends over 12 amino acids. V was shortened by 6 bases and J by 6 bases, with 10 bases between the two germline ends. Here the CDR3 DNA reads TGTGCCAGCAGGACTCAGGGGGATACGCAGTATTTT. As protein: CASRTQGDTQYF.

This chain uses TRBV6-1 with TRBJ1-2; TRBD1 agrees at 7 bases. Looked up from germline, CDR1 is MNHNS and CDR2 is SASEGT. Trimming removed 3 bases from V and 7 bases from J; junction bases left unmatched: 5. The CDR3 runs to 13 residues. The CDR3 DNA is TGTGCCAGCAGTGACAGACAGGGCGGTGGCTACACCTTC. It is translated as CASSDRQGGGYTF.

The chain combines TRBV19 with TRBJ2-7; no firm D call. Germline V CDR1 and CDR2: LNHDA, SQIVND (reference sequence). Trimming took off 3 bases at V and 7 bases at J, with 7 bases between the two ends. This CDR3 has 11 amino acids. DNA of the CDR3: TGTGCCAGTAGTATCGGTCCAGAGCAGTACTTC. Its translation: CASSIGPEQYF.

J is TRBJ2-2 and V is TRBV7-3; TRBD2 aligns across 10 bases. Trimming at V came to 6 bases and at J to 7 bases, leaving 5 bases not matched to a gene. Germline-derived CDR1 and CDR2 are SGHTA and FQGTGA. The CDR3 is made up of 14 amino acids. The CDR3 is CASRFSGRSGELFF. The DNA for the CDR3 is TGTGCCAGCAGGTTTAGCGGGAGGAGCGGGGAGCTGTTTTTT.

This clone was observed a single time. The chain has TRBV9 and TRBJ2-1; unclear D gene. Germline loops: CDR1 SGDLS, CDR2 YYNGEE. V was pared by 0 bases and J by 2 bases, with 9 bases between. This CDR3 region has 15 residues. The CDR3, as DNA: TGTGCCAGCAGCGTAGATTTTGCGACCTACAATGAGCAGTTCTTC. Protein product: CASSVDFATYNEQFF.

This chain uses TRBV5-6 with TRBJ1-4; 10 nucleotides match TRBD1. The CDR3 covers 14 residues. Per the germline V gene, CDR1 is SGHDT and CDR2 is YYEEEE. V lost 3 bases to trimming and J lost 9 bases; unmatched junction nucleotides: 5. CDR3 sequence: CASSSTGGQKKLFF. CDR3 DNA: TGTGCCAGCAGCTCGACAGGGGGCCAGAAAAAACTGTTTTTT.

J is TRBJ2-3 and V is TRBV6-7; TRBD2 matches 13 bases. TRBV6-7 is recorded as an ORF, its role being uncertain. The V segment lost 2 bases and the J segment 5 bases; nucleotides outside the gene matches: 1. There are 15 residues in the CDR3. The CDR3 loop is CASSYGTSGKDTQYF. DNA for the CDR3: TGTGCCAGCAGTTACGGGACTAGCGGGAAAGATACGCAGTATTTT.

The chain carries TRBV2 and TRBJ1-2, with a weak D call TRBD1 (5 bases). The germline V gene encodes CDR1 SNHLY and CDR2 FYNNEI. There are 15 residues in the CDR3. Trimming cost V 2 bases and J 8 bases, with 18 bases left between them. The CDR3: CASSELVVGRRGYTF. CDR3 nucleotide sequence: TGTGCCAGCAGTGAACTCGTGGTGGGGCGGCGGGGCTACACCTTC.

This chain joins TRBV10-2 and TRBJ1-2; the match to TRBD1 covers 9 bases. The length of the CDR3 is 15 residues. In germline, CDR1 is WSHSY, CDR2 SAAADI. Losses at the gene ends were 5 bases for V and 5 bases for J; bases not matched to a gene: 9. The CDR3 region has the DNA TGCGCCAGCAGTAATCCCAGGGGACAGGGATATGGCTACACCTTC. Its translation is CASSNPRGQGYGYTF.

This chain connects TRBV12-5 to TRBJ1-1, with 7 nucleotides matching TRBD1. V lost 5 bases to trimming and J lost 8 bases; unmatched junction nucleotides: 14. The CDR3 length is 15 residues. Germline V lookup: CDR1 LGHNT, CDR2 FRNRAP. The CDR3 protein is CASGRRDSSSGEAFF. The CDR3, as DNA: TGTGCTAGTGGTCGCCGGGACAGTTCGTCCGGCGAAGCTTTCTTT.

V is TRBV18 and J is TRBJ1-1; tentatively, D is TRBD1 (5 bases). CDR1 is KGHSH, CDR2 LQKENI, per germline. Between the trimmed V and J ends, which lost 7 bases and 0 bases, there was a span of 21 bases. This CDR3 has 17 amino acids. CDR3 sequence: CASLQQVPHPMNTEAFF. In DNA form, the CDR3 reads TGTGCCAGCTTACAACAGGTCCCGCACCCTATGAACACTGAAGCTTTCTTT. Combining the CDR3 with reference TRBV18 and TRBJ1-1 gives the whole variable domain NAGVMQNPRHLVRRRGQEARLRCSPMKGHSHVYWYRQLPEEGLKFMVYLQKENIIDESGMPKERFSAEFPKEGPSILRIQQVVRGDSAAYFCASLQQVPHPMNTEAFFGQGTRLTVV.

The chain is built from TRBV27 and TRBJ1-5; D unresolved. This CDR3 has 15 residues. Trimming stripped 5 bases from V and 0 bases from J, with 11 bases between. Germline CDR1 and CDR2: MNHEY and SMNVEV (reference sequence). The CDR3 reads CASSPLSSSNQPQHF. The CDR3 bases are TGTGCCAGCAGTCCCCTGTCGTCTAGCAATCAGCCCCAGCATTTT.

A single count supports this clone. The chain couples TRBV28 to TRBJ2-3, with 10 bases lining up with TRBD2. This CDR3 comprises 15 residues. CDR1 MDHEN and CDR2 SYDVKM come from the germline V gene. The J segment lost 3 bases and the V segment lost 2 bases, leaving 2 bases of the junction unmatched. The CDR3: CASSLLAGETDTQYF. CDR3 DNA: TGTGCCAGCAGTTTACTAGCGGGAGAGACAGATACGCAGTATTTT.

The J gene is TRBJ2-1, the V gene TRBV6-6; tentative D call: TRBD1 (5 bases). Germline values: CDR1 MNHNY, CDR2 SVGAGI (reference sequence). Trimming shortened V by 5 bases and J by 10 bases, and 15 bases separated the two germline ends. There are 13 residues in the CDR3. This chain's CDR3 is CASSIQQVDEQFF. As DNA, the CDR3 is TGTGCCAGCAGTATACAACAGGTAGACGAGCAGTTCTTC.

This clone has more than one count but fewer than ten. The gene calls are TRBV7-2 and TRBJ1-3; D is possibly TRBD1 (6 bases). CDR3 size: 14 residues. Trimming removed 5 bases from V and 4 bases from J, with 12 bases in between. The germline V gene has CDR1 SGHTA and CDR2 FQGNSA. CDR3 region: CASSRTAGGNTIYF. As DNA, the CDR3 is TGTGCCAGCAGCCGGACAGCGGGGGGAAACACCATATATTTT.

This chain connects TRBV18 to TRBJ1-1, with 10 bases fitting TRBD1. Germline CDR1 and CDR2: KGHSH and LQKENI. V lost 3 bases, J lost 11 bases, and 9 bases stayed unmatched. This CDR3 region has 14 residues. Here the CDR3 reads CASSPTGTGAQAFF. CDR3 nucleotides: TGTGCCAGCTCACCGACCGGGACAGGGGCCCAGGCTTTCTTT.

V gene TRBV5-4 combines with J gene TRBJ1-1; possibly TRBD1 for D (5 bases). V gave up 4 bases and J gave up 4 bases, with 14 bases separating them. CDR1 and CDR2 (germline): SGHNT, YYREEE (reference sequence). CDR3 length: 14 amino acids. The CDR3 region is CASSPTWGGTEAFF. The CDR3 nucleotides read TGTGCCAGCAGCCCCACCTGGGGGGGCACTGAAGCTTTCTTT.

The CDR3 reads CAIPRGTGQGAYGYTF. The CDR3 coding sequence is TGTGCCATCCCTAGGGGTACGGGACAGGGGGCTTATGGCTACACCTTC. The chain links TRBV28 to TRBJ1-2; TRBD1 matches 12 bases. The CDR3 contains 16 residues. V lost 10 bases to trimming and J lost 5 bases; unmatched junction nucleotides: 14. Germline values: CDR1 MDHEN, CDR2 SYDVKM.

This CDR3 reads CASRTGQANTEAFF. CDR3 nucleotide sequence: TGTGCCAGCAGGACGGGACAGGCAAACACTGAAGCTTTCTTT. J is TRBJ1-1 and V is TRBV6-5; 8 nucleotides line up with TRBD1. Looked up from germline, CDR1 is MNHEY and CDR2 is SVGAGI. The CDR3 length is 14 residues. V lost 6 bases and J lost 2; bases outside the gene matches: 5.

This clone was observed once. The CDR3 protein is CASSLWTGAEAFF. The CDR3 coding sequence is TGCGCCAGCAGCTTGTGGACAGGCGCTGAAGCTTTCTTT. The chain is built from TRBV5-1 and TRBJ1-1, with 7 positions matching TRBD1. The germline V gene has CDR1 SGHRS and CDR2 YFSETQ. The CDR3 runs 13 residues. V was clipped by 1 base and J by 6 bases; unmatched bases: 3.

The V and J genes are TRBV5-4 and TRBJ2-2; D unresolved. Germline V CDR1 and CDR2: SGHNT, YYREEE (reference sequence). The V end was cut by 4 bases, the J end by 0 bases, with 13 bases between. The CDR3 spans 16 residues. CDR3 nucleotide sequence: TGTGCCAGCAGCGCCATCCCGGTCGCGAACACCGGGGAGCTGTTTTTT. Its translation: CASSAIPVANTGELFF.

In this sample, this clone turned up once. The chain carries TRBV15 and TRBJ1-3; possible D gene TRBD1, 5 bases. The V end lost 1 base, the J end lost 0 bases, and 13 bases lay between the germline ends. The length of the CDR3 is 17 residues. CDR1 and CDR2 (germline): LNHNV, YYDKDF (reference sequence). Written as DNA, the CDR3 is TGTGCCACCAGCAGAGGAGCCATGACAGCCTCTGGAAACACCATATATTTT. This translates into CATSRGAMTASGNTIYF.

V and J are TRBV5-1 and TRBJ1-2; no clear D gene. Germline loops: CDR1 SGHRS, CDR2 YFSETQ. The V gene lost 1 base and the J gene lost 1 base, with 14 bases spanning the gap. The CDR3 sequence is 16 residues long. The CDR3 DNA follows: TGCGCCAGCAGCTTGAGTGACGACTCCCTTAACTATGGCTACACCTTC. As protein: CASSLSDDSLNYGYTF.

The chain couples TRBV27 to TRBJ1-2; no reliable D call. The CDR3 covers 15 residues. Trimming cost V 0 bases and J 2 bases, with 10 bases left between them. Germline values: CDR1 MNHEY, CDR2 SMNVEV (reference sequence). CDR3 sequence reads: CASSLSSGLNYGYTF. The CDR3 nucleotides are TGTGCCAGCAGTTTATCATCAGGTTTGAACTATGGCTACACCTTC.